This TCR beta chain was recorded in a study of OX40 agonist ivuxolimab in advanced cancers. Across the study: Patients got intravenous ivuxolimab at 0.01 to 10 mg/kg every 2 weeks. With a range of roughly 20 to 80, age averaged about 58 years, and 65% to 90% were male. Findings and caveats of the study: Averaged across samples, CD8+ T cells carried more expanded clones than CD4+ did.

The germline V gene has CDR1 SQVTM and CDR2 ANQGSEA. V lost 0 bases, J lost 5 bases, and 13 bases lay in between. This CDR3 contains 14 residues. Here immunoSEQ multiplex PCR was the method, and the copy in TCRdb shows in-frame clones only, minus some. Here the sample spans 40,000 to 45,000 clones, 86% being singletons. A note on this clone: Antigen unknown.

This receptor was identified in an adult with an advanced solid tumor such as melanoma, head and neck, liver or kidney cancer. V usage is TRBV29-1 and J usage is TRBJ1-2; D may be TRBD1 (6 bases). The sample consisted of CD4+ or CD8+ T cells sorted from blood, taken in a trial of the OX40 agonist ivuxolimab. In DNA, the CDR3 is TGCAGCGTTGAAGATAGGGCAGGGGAGTATGGCTACACCTTC. It specifies CSVEDRAGEYGYTF.